This TCR beta chain was recorded in a study of control samples from healthy donors and cancer patients. Method: immunoSEQ multiplex PCR; TCRdb's copy keeps in-frame clones and lacks some. The data contain about 130,000 clones, roughly nine tenths of them singletons. The germline V gene has CDR1 MDHEN and CDR2 SYDVKM. There are 16 residues in the CDR3. V was cut by 5 bases and J by 0 bases, with 14 bases left in between. The TCR sequence derives from a man aged 50-59 years with head and neck cancer. This chain connects TRBV28 to TRBJ2-4; D may be TRBD1 (6 bases). The specimen was PBMCs. The CDR3 reads CASSPPGQLAKNIQYF. The CDR3 DNA reads as TGTGCCAGCAGTCCTCCGGGACAATTAGCCAAAAACATTCAGTACTTC.